This note documents a single T cell receptor (beta chain) sequence. The cohort comprised adults aged about 18 to 90 years residing in around 25 US areas. Among Cohort 3 donors, those recovered had two negative PCRs, clearance, or symptom resolution. These data come from a study of blood T cell repertoires in COVID-19. Study-level background: From T cells, B-cell-depleted T cells, or PBMCs came the material, which was cDNA or gDNA.

After removal of 3 bases from V and 0 bases from J, the junction contained 8 bases not matched to a gene. CDR3 length equals 17 residues. Germline CDR1 reads LGHDT; CDR2 reads YNNKEL (reference sequence). Some clones are missing from TCRdb's copy, which holds only in-frame ones; the method was immunoSEQ multiplex PCR. The table lists approximately 230,000 clones, just over 85% of them singletons. Sequenced: PBMCs or T cells enriched from blood (not recorded which). The TCR originated in a man between 40 and 49 years old who had recovered from COVID-19. The V and J genes are TRBV3-1 (or the pseudogene TRBV3-2) and TRBJ1-3, with TRBD1 matching over 7 bases. The chain's CDR3 is CASSQMMGTASGNTIYF. The CDR3 DNA follows: TGTGCCAGCAGCCAGATGATGGGGACAGCCTCTGGAAACACCATATATTTT.